The present T cell receptor (beta chain) was sequenced within a study of CXCR3-negative and CXCR3-positive naive CD8 T cells (dated by TCRdb to 2018 to 2020). Some background on the complete study: About 135 million TRB reads were obtained in total, roughly 1.5 +/- 0.3 million reads per library. Data from some twelve donors, pooled across two independent experiments, went into the diversity and physicochemical repertoire analyses. Naive subsets from five or six donors and memory cells from 3 donors were included in the TRBV-TRBJ cluster analysis.

A note on this clonotype: Which antigen it targets is not known.

For every CD8+ T cell subset, under 350,000 cells were flow-sorted straight into RLT lysis buffer, and each subset was sorted in triplicate. Naive CD8+ T cells were defined stringently as CD45RO-CCR7+CD27+CD95- to exclude memory contaminants. Peripheral blood mononuclear cells were isolated from buffy coats using standard density gradient centrifugation. A FACSAria III was used to flow-sort naive CD8+ T cells into CXCR3-negative and CXCR3-positive populations. An RNeasy Mini Kit was used to extract total RNA from the sorted cells. These reads were obtained on a NextSeq 550. The Human TCR Profiling Kit (MiLaboratory) was used to make UMI-labeled 5' RACE TRB cDNA libraries. The full amount of extracted RNA was used for cDNA synthesis, and the full amount of resulting cDNA was used for PCR amplification. Libraries were prepared in parallel with an identical number of PCR cycles. The original pipeline was this. MIGEC and MiXCR extracted about 50,000 +/- 10,000 unique UMI-labeled TRB cDNA molecules per library, requiring at least two reads per UMI. Each library averaged about 40,000 +/- 10,000 functional in-frame TRB CDR3 nucleotide clonotypes without stop codons. After each sample was downsampled to 5000 UMI-labeled TRB molecules, VDJtools was used to calculate diversity metrics such as normalized Shannon-Wiener and Chao1. For the central five CDR3 residues, VDJtools calculated physicochemical properties weighted by clonotype size, namely interaction energy, strength, volume and Kidera factor 4. Reads reprocessed by TCRdb are summarized as one entry per CDR3 protein sequence, and DNA is absent. TCRdb, rather than the study authors, made the V and J calls. The table kept for this sample lists over 150,000 distinct CDR3 sequences. Clones ranked in the top ten supply nearly 0.5% of the sample.

Summary of the overall study and its limitations: Because surface CD5, which has been linked to self-reactivity in mice, was comparable between naive subsets, TCR interaction strength was also inferred from TRB CDR3 physicochemical properties. Within the same donor, TRBV-TRBJ usage looked similar between naive CXCR3-negative and CXCR3-positive cells, but memory cells had distinct patterns. Comparably high repertoire diversity was found in both naive subsets, whereas much lower repertoire diversity was found in memory CD8+ T cells. Freshly isolated PBMCs were used for most assays because CXCR3 expression went down partially after cryopreservation. TRB CDR3s from CXCR3-positive naive cells showed higher hydrophobicity (lower Kidera factor 4), lower energy, and higher strength and volume indices than CXCR3-negative naive cells.

Its CDR3 holds 15 amino acids, cysteine through phenylalanine. No DNA is listed. CDR1 and CDR2 were assigned from the germline V gene as SNHLY and FYNNEI. In this chain, TRBV2 is recombined with TRBJ2-1; TCRdb gives TRBD1 as the D gene, but with no DNA this cannot be confirmed. The source of this sequence is a human donor in good health. Some clones in this sample may be carry-over from other donors' samples. Sequencing used naive CXCR3+ CD8+ T cells from blood. This sample's cell subset or site label indicates: CD45RO-CCR7+CD27+CD95- naive CD8+ T cells expressing CXCR3 (TNR3+). The CDR3 is CASSGSGDTYNEQFF.